The rows below give T cell receptor beta chains drawn from one sample of a study of blood T cell repertoires in COVID-19. Clones were sequenced by immunoSEQ multiplex PCR, and TCRdb holds only the in-frame ones, with some missing. The repertoire holds roughly 100,000 clones, with around 76% as singletons. The sample comprised peripheral blood. The receptor source for this set is a woman aged 70-85 years with acute or convalescent COVID-19. Both conserved end residues are part of each CDR3. A D gene is named only where the DNA matches it firmly. Size is stated for part of the rows, as once, few or many counts, or as a class when the clone is expanded.

clone_size,j_call,d_call,v_call,cdr3_nt,cdr3_aa
-,TRBJ2-7,TRBD1,TRBV2,TGTGCCAAGGGACAGGGTACCTACGAGCAGTACTTC,CAKGQGTYEQYF
many,TRBJ1-1,-,TRBV7-9,TGTGCCAGCAGGCCCCCTCTGAGGCGAGTATCGAACACTGAAGCTTTCTTT,CASRPPLRRVSNTEAFF
-,TRBJ2-7,TRBD1,TRBV5-1,TGCGCCAGCAGCTGGACAGGGTACGAGCAGTACTTC,CASSWTGYEQYF
few,TRBJ1-5,-,TRBV4-1,TGCGCCAGCAGCCAAGAATTGGGCAGGTCTCAGCCCCAGCATTTT,CASSQELGRSQPQHF
-,TRBJ2-5,TRBD1,TRBV14,TGTGCCAGCAGCCGAATCGGGACAGCCCCTCGGGAGACCCAGTACTTC,CASSRIGTAPRETQYF
many,TRBJ1-2,-,TRBV5-4,TGTGCCAGCAGCTTGGCGGGATTCCCAGATTCTCACGAATTC,CASSLAGFPDSHEF
-,TRBJ2-7,-,TRBV28,TGTGCCAGCAACCTCACCGGACGAAGGGACAAGAACTTC,CASNLTGRRDKNF
few,TRBJ1-3,TRBD1,TRBV2,TGTGCCAGCAGTGTGTTGCGGGACAGGTACAGCACCATATATTTT,CASSVLRDRYSTIYF
-,TRBJ2-7,TRBD1,TRBV19,TGTGCCAGTAGTACCTCCGGGACAGGGTCCTACGAGCAGTACTTC,CASSTSGTGSYEQYF
once,TRBJ2-1,TRBD1,TRBV12-5,TGTGCTAGTGGTTTGGCGAGACAGGGACCCAATGAGCAGTTCTTC,CASGLARQGPNEQFF
many,TRBJ1-5,TRBD1,TRBV28,TGTGCCAGCTGGACAGGGCTGAATCAGCCCCAGCATTTT,CASWTGLNQPQHF
-,TRBJ2-5,TRBD1,TRBV7-9,TGTGCCAGCAGCTTCGTAATTGGGACAGTTGAGACCCAGTACTTC,CASSFVIGTVETQYF
-,TRBJ2-5,-,TRBV3-1/TRBV3-2,TGTGCCAGCAGCCAAGTAGTAGCGGTTGAGACCCAGTACTTC,CASSQVVAVETQYF
-,TRBJ2-6,-,TRBV2,TGTGCCAGCAGAACATACCTCGGAGGGGTTCTCTCTGGGGCCAACGTCCTGACTTTC,CASRTYLGGVLSGANVLTF
-,TRBJ2-5,-,TRBV7-9,TGTGCCAGCAGAAACAGGGAAAGCAGGAAAGAGACCCAGTACTTC,CASRNRESRKETQYF
-,TRBJ2-4,-,TRBV6-2/TRBV6-3,TGTGCCAGCAGTTACTCGAGGCCACTCCGGAACCTAGCCAAAAACATTCAGTACTTC,CASSYSRPLRNLAKNIQYF
few,TRBJ2-1,TRBD1,TRBV30,TGTGCCTGGAAGAGTTACCGGGACAGCTCCTACAATGAGCAGTTCTTC,CAWKSYRDSSYNEQFF
once,TRBJ2-1,TRBD2,TRBV7-6,TGTGCCAGCAGCTTTGAATTTGGGGGGGACCCCTACAATGAGCAGTTCTTC,CASSFEFGGDPYNEQFF
-,TRBJ1-2,TRBD1,TRBV5-1,TGCGCCAGCAGCTGGAATGACAGGGGGCTGGAAAATGGCTACACCTTC,CASSWNDRGLENGYTF
-,TRBJ1-1,TRBD1,TRBV30,TGTGCCTGGAGTGGGGGACAGGGTGAAGCTTTCTTT,CAWSGGQGEAFF
once,TRBJ2-3,TRBD2,TRBV14,TGTGCCAGCAGCCTTCGGACTAGCGGGGCTAGCACAGATACGCAGTATTTT,CASSLRTSGASTDTQYF
-,TRBJ1-4,-,TRBV29-1,TGCAGCGTAAACCTCGGGGGGGTCACTAATGAAAAACTGTTTTTT,CSVNLGGVTNEKLFF
-,TRBJ2-1,-,TRBV28,TGTGCCAGTACAGCATACAATGAGCAGTTCTTC,CASTAYNEQFF
-,TRBJ2-1,-,TRBV28,TGTGCCAGCAGTCCGGACAGCCTTGGGAATGAGCAGTTCTTC,CASSPDSLGNEQFF
-,TRBJ1-2,TRBD1,TRBV28,TGTGCCAGCAGTTTGACAGGGGGTTGGTATGGCTACACCTTC,CASSLTGGWYGYTF
-,TRBJ2-4,TRBD2,TRBV5-4,TGTGCCAGCAGCCGAGGCGGGGGGGCGTCCATTCAGTACTTC,CASSRGGGASIQYF
few,TRBJ2-7,-,TRBV19,TGTGCCAGTAGTGCGGACAGCACCTACGAGCAGTACTTC,CASSADSTYEQYF
-,TRBJ1-1,-,TRBV4-1,TGCGCCAGCAGCCAAGATGTCAGGCAGCAGGGTGAAGCTTTCTTT,CASSQDVRQQGEAFF
-,TRBJ1-5,-,TRBV30,TGTGCCTGGAGTGTAGCGGGGGGCAATCAGCCCCAGCATTTT,CAWSVAGGNQPQHF
-,TRBJ2-2,TRBD1,TRBV5-1,TGCGCCAGCAGCTTCCAGGGACAGGGAGGGAACACCGGGGAGCTGTTTTTT,CASSFQGQGGNTGELFF
few,TRBJ2-7,TRBD1,TRBV19,TGTGCCAGTAGTATGCGACAGGGTACCTACGAGCAGTACTTC,CASSMRQGTYEQYF
-,TRBJ1-6,-,TRBV7-2,TGTGCCAGTACGGGGGATTTTAATTCACCCCTCCACTTT,CASTGDFNSPLHF
many,TRBJ2-7,-,TRBV30,TGTGCCTGGAGTGTGTCGGCCTACGAGCAGTACTTC,CAWSVSAYEQYF
few,TRBJ1-6,TRBD1,TRBV7-9,TGTGCCAGCAGCTTACACGACCGGACAGGGGCGGGTTCACCCCTCCACTTT,CASSLHDRTGAGSPLHF
few,TRBJ2-1,TRBD2,TRBV19,TGTGCCAGTAGTATAGGGCTAGCGGGGTACAATGAGCAGTTCTTC,CASSIGLAGYNEQFF
-,TRBJ2-1,-,TRBV6-5,TGTGCCAGCAGTTACTCGAGTTACAATGAGCAGTTCTTC,CASSYSSYNEQFF
-,TRBJ2-7,TRBD1,TRBV7-9,TGTGCCAGCAGTAGGACAGCCAGGGGGGAGCAGTACTTC,CASSRTARGEQYF
-,TRBJ1-1,TRBD1,TRBV28,TGTGCCAGCAGTTTAGGCGGACAGGGAACCAACACTGAAGCTTTCTTT,CASSLGGQGTNTEAFF
-,TRBJ1-5,-,TRBV7-2,TGTGCCAGCAGCGGGAGACAGGCAGGTCAGCCCCAGCATTTT,CASSGRQAGQPQHF
once,TRBJ1-2,-,TRBV6-5,TGTGCCAGCAGTTACAAGAAGATGGGCGTTTCGGGCTACACCTTC,CASSYKKMGVSGYTF
few,TRBJ2-1,TRBD1,TRBV29-1,TGCAGCGTTGAAGGCCAGGGGGCCTTCTACAATGAGCAGTTCTTC,CSVEGQGAFYNEQFF
few,TRBJ1-5,-,TRBV3-1/TRBV3-2,TGTGCCAGCAGCCAAGACCGGCCGGGGCAGCCCCAGCATTTT,CASSQDRPGQPQHF
-,TRBJ1-1,TRBD1,TRBV5-1,TGCGCCAGCAGCGGACAGGGTGGTAACACTGAAGCTTTCTTT,CASSGQGGNTEAFF
-,TRBJ1-1,-,TRBV9,TGTGCCAGCAGCGGAAGCAGGGACACTGAAGCTTTCTTT,CASSGSRDTEAFF
-,TRBJ1-1,-,TRBV10-3,TGTGCCATCAGTGAGTCTGAGGGCTGGAACACTGAAGCTTTCTTT,CAISESEGWNTEAFF
-,TRBJ2-5,TRBD1,TRBV14,TGTGCCAGCAGCCAAGGGACAGGGGGAGGAGAGACCCAGTACTTC,CASSQGTGGGETQYF
few,TRBJ2-1,TRBD2,TRBV9,TGTGCCAGCAGCGGTCTAGCGGGGCTCTACAATGAGCAGTTCTTC,CASSGLAGLYNEQFF
-,TRBJ1-6,TRBD1,TRBV18,TGTGCCAGCTCATCGGCCGGGACAGGCTATAATTCACCCCTCCACTTT,CASSSAGTGYNSPLHF
-,TRBJ2-5,-,TRBV15,TGTGCCACCAGCAGAGATAATCTTCTTCAAGAGACCCAGTACTTC,CATSRDNLLQETQYF
-,TRBJ2-2,TRBD2,TRBV5-5,TGTGCCAGCAGCTCCGGGGGGGCGAACACCGGGGAGCTGTTTTTT,CASSSGGANTGELFF
-,TRBJ2-7,-,TRBV2,TGTGCCCTCTCCCGGGGGGCGCAATACGAGCAGTACTTC,CALSRGAQYEQYF
-,TRBJ2-2,-,TRBV6-5,TGTGCCAGTAAGGGGCCCGGGGAGCTGTTTTTT,CASKGPGELFF
-,TRBJ2-5,-,TRBV30,TGTGCCTGCTGGGACTACCAAGAGACCCAGTACTTC,CACWDYQETQYF
once,TRBJ2-2,TRBD2,TRBV29-1,TGCAGCGTTGAAGATCGACTAAGCGGGGGGATGACCGGGGAGCTGTTTTTT,CSVEDRLSGGMTGELFF